A selection of T cell receptor beta chains follows, all from one sample in a study of CD8 T cells in ankylosing spondylitis. TCRdb called the 5' RACE reads again in MiXCR, with one record for every CDR3 protein. The repertoire consists of about 340,000 distinct CDR3 sequences, with roughly 8% occurring once and the leading ten covering roughly 15%. The sample consisted of blood, either unsorted or a sorted T cell fraction (not recorded which). These receptors all stem from a male donor with ankylosing spondylitis. CDR3s include the opening cysteine and the closing phenylalanine or tryptophan. A D gene is named only where the DNA matches it firmly. A clone size is listed for some rows: how often the clone was seen (once, few, many), or a class if it is expanded.

>TRBV20-1|TRBD2|TRBJ2-2|15|few
TGCAGTGCTAGAGGTCGAGCGGGGTTAGAGGGGGAGCTGTTTTTT
CSARGRAGLEGELFF
>TRBV29-1|TRBD2|TRBJ2-7|17|-
TGCAGCGTTGTTGGCAGGTTGGGAGCGGGAGCAGAGTACGAGCAGTACTTC
CSVVGRLGAGAEYEQYF
>TRBV29-1|TRBD2|TRBJ2-3|14|-
TGCAGCGCCCAAACTAGCGGGGGCACAGATACGCAGTATTTT
CSAQTSGGTDTQYF
>TRBV29-1|-|TRBJ2-3|15|-
TGCAGCGTTGAAGAGGGGCCAGGGGTTGGAGATACGCAGTATTTT
CSVEEGPGVGDTQYF
>TRBV9|TRBD1|TRBJ2-1|15|few
TGTGCCAGCAGCCTTGGGACAGGACTCGGCTATGAGCAGTTCTTC
CASSLGTGLGYEQFF
>TRBV7-9|TRBD2|TRBJ2-7|15|-
TGTGCCAGCAGCTTAGTACGGGAGGGCCAACACGAGCAGTACTTC
CASSLVREGQHEQYF
>TRBV6-1|TRBD1|TRBJ2-2|15|few
TGTGCCAGCAGACGATGGACAGGGAACACCGGGGAGCTGTTTTTT
CASRRWTGNTGELFF
>TRBV25-1|-|TRBJ1-2|16|few
TGTGCCAGCAGTGAATCCCTCAACAGGGCTTTGGGGGGCTACACCTTC
CASSESLNRALGGYTF
>TRBV28|-|TRBJ2-1|16|many
TGTGCCAGCAGATCGCACAGGGTGACCTCCTACAATGAGCAGTTCTTC
CASRSHRVTSYNEQFF
>TRBV12-3/TRBV12-4|-|TRBJ1-2|11|few
TGTGCCAGTGCACTTGGCTATGGCTACACCTTC
CASALGYGYTF
>TRBV6-1|-|TRBJ2-1|14|many
TGTGCCAGCAGTGTAGTGAATGGGGAGCGACCTCAGTTCTTC
CASSVVNGERPQFF
>TRBV5-5|-|TRBJ2-1|12|-
TGTGCCAGCAGCTTGGAATGGGACCCAACCTACTTC
CASSLEWDPTYF
>TRBV4-2|TRBD2|TRBJ2-7|17|few
TGTGCCAGCAGCCAAGGGTACGGGACTAGCGGGAACTACGAGCAGTACTTC
CASSQGYGTSGNYEQYF
>TRBV27|-|TRBJ2-1|14|few
TGTGCCAGCAGTCCCGGGCAGGGCCACAATGAGCAGTTCTTC
CASSPGQGHNEQFF
>TRBV7-3|-|TRBJ1-1|15|-
TGTGCCAGCAGCTTACATCCCCGGGGGAACACTGAAGCTTTCTTT
CASSLHPRGNTEAFF
>TRBV7-9|TRBD2|TRBJ2-3|17|few
TGTGCCAGCAGCCAAAGGGGGGCTAGCGGGAACACAGATACGCAGTATTTT
CASSQRGASGNTDTQYF
>TRBV15|TRBD2|TRBJ2-1|17|-
TGTGCCACCAGCAGAGGGACTAGCGGGAGGGCCAGTAATGAGCAGTTCTTC
CATSRGTSGRASNEQFF
>TRBV5-6|TRBD1|TRBJ2-1|14|few
TGTGCCAGCAGCGACAGGGGGGCCTACAATGAGCAGTTCTTC
CASSDRGAYNEQFF
>TRBV10-3|-|TRBJ2-1|13|many
TGTGCCATCTGCCCGGTTGGGGGCGGTGAGCAGTTCTTC
CAICPVGGGEQFF
>TRBV11-1|TRBD1|TRBJ1-1|16|many
TGTGCCAGCAGCTTAGGGCAGGGGGGACGGAACACTGAAGCTTTCTTT
CASSLGQGGRNTEAFF
>TRBV12-3/TRBV12-4|-|TRBJ1-1|13|few
TGTGCCAGCAGTTGGCAGACGAGCACTGAAGCTTTCTTT
CASSWQTSTEAFF
>TRBV7-9|TRBD2|TRBJ2-3|15|few
TGTGCCAGCAGCTTAGCGGGAGGGCCTTCAGATACGCAGTATTTT
CASSLAGGPSDTQYF
>TRBV27|TRBD2|TRBJ2-2|15|-
TGTGCCAGCAGCCCACTAGCGGGAAACACCGGGGAGCTGTTTTTT
CASSPLAGNTGELFF
>TRBV6-5|-|TRBJ1-1|14|-
TGTGCCAGCAGTTACCCCGGACAAACCACTGAAGCTTTCTTT
CASSYPGQTTEAFF
>TRBV7-8|TRBD2|TRBJ2-1|15|-
TGTGCCAGCAGGGGTGGACTAGCGGGACCCAATGAGCAGTTCTTC
CASRGGLAGPNEQFF
>TRBV15|-|TRBJ1-5|15|few
TGTGCCACCAGCAGAGGAAGACAGGACAATCAGCCCCAGCATTTT
CATSRGRQDNQPQHF
>TRBV10-3|TRBD2|TRBJ2-1|15|many
TGTGCCATCAGATCCGCGGGAGTTACCTACAATGAGCAGTTCTTC
CAIRSAGVTYNEQFF
>TRBV11-2|TRBD1|TRBJ2-1|13|-
TGTGCCAGCAGCTTCTCACAGGGGCATGAGCAGTTCTTC
CASSFSQGHEQFF
>TRBV3-1|-|TRBJ2-2|15|-
TGTGCCAGCAGCCAAGTAAGGGCGGGATCCGGGGAGCTGTTTTTT
CASSQVRAGSGELFF
>TRBV18|-|TRBJ1-1|15|-
TGTGCCAGCTCACAAGAACCAACAGGGTACACTGAAGCTTTCTTT
CASSQEPTGYTEAFF
>TRBV10-3|-|TRBJ2-1|13|few
TGTGCCATCAGTGAGACAGCTTACAATGAGCAGTTCTTC
CAISETAYNEQFF